The clone carrying this TCR beta chain has a handful of counts. These data originate in a study of T cells after yellow fever vaccination. Study summary: Each low-cell-number fraction was prepared by means of SMART-Seq v4 Ultra Low Input.

TCRdb used MiXCR to reprocess the 5' RACE reads, holding one entry per CDR3 protein. This sample has 500,000 to 550,000 distinct CDR3 sequences, with roughly 22% found just once. Germline V gene data show CDR1 as MNHNS and CDR2 as SASEGT. V shed 5 bases and J shed 1 base, with 8 bases lying between them. This CDR3 has 13 residues. The source material was PBMCs, sampled roughly 20 days after the first yellow fever vaccination. The chain uses TRBV6-1 and TRBJ2-5; D is possibly TRBD1 (6 bases). The clonotype comes from a man between 18 and 35 years old who received the YFV17D yellow fever vaccine. The chain's CDR3 is CASSRQAQETQYF. The CDR3 nucleotides are TGTGCCAGCAGTCGACAGGCCCAAGAGACCCAGTACTTC.